Each of the 8 T cell receptor beta chains below was sequenced from the same sample in a study of blood T cell repertoires in COVID-19. Only in-frame clones appear in the TCRdb table, and some are missing; sequencing was by immunoSEQ multiplex PCR. The sample contains 50,000 to 65,000 clones, about 88% of which appear only once. Sequencing was done on a sample of peripheral blood. The receptors were gathered from a man in his 70s with acute or convalescent COVID-19.

The genes are TRBV28 and TRBJ1-4, with 8 bases identical to TRBD1. The CDR3 runs 17 residues. The trim removed 3 bases at V and 1 base at J, leaving 7 bases unmatched. Germline CDR1 and CDR2: MDHEN and SYDVKM. The DNA of the CDR3 is TGTGCCAGCAGTTTTTTGCGGACAGGGAGAACTAATGAAAAACTGTTTTTT. It specifies CASSFLRTGRTNEKLFF.

The rearrangement uses TRBV2 and TRBJ1-6; TRBD1 matches 10 bases. The germline V gene encodes CDR1 SNHLY and CDR2 FYNNEI. With V trimmed by 7 bases and J by 9 bases, 6 bases remained unmatched. CDR3 length: 14 residues. The CDR3 bases are TGTGCCAGCACCCGGACAGGGGGTGGTTCACCCCTCCACTTT. Its translation: CASTRTGGGSPLHF.

This chain links TRBV7-9 with TRBJ2-7; 8 bases agree with TRBD1. The trim removed 5 bases at V and 3 bases at J, leaving 9 bases unmatched. The CDR3 runs to 15 residues. Germline V gene lookup returns CDR1 SEHNR and CDR2 FQNEAQ (reference sequence). CDR3 loop: CASSLTGTGIYEQYF. CDR3 DNA sequence: TGTGCCAGCAGCCTGACAGGGACAGGAATCTACGAGCAGTACTTC.

The chain couples TRBV18 to TRBJ1-1; TRBD1 is a possible D gene (5 bases). Deletions cut 1 base from V and 6 bases from J, with 9 bases between. Germline V gene data show CDR1 as KGHSH and CDR2 as LQKENI. The CDR3 is made up of 13 amino acids. CDR3 in amino acids: CASSPRDLAEAFF. CDR3 nucleotides: TGTGCCAGCTCACCACGGGACTTGGCTGAAGCTTTCTTT.

This sequence joins TRBV29-1 and TRBJ1-4, with 7 nucleotides matching TRBD1. Germline V gene data show CDR1 as SQVTM and CDR2 as ANQGSEA. The CDR3 runs 14 residues. The ends lost 4 bases at V and 5 bases at J; junction bases unmatched: 7. The CDR3 sequence is CSVALGGSNEKLFF. CDR3 coding DNA: TGCAGCGTTGCCTTAGGGGGCTCAAATGAAAAACTGTTTTTT.

V gene TRBV5-1 combines with J gene TRBJ2-3; the match to TRBD1 covers 11 bases. The CDR3 contains 14 residues. With 4 bases clipped from V and 5 bases from J, the junction kept 3 bases outside the gene matches. The germline V gene has CDR1 SGHRS and CDR2 YFSETQ. The CDR3 nucleotides read TGCGCCAGCAGCACGGGACAGGGGGGAGATACGCAGTATTTT. Protein product: CASSTGQGGDTQYF.

The chain couples TRBV7-2 to TRBJ2-2; no firm D call. The V gene's germline CDR1 is SGHTA and CDR2 FQGNSA. The CDR3 is 13 amino acids. The V end was cut by 6 bases, the J end by 3 bases, with 8 bases between. The CDR3 reads CASRTSYTGELFF. CDR3 sequence (DNA): TGTGCCAGCAGGACTTCTTACACCGGGGAGCTGTTTTTT.

The chain combines TRBV3-1 (or the pseudogene TRBV3-2) with TRBJ2-1; 7 bases line up with TRBD2. The V gene's germline CDR1 is LGHDT and CDR2 YNNKEL (reference sequence). The CDR3 is 16 amino acids. J gave up 2 bases and V 1 base, and 5 bases lay outside the gene matches. The CDR3: CASSQVPGGPYNEQFF. The CDR3 DNA is TGTGCCAGCAGCCAAGTACCGGGGGGACCCTACAATGAGCAGTTCTTC.